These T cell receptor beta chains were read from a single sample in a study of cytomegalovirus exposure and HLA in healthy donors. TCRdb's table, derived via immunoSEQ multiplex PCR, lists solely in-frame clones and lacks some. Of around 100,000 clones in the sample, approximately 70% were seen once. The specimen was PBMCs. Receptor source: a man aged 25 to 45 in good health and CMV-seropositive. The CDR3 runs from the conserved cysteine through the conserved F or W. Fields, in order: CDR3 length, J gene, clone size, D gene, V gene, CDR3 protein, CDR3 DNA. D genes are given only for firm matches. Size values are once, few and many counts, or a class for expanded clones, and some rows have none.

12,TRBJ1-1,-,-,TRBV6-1,CASVRFATEAFF,TGTGCCAGCGTGCGGTTTGCGACTGAAGCTTTCTTT
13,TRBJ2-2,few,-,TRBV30,CAWRAAYTGELFF,TGTGCCTGGAGGGCGGCTTACACCGGGGAGCTGTTTTTT
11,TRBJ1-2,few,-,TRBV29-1,CSVVGWDGYTF,TGCAGCGTTGTGGGCTGGGATGGCTACACCTTC
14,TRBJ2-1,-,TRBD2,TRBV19,CASRRDYSYNEQFF,TGTGCCAGTAGGCGGGACTACTCCTACAATGAGCAGTTCTTC
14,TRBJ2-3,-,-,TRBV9,CASSVTGSTDTQYF,TGTGCCAGCAGCGTGACAGGCAGCACAGATACGCAGTATTTT
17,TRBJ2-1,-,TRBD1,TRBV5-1,CASSLVARGRFDNEQFF,TGCGCCAGCAGCTTGGTAGCCAGGGGGCGATTTGACAATGAGCAGTTCTTC
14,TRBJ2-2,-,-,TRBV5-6,CASSFGTPTGELFF,TGTGCCAGCAGTTTCGGGACTCCCACCGGGGAGCTGTTTTTT
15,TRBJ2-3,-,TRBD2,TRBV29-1,CSVLGTSGAPDTQYF,TGCAGCGTCCTAGGGACTAGCGGGGCCCCAGATACGCAGTATTTT
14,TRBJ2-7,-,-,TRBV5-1,CASSLHGAIDEQYF,TGCGCCAGCAGCTTGCATGGGGCGATCGACGAGCAGTACTTC
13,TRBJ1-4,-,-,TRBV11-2,CASSLEPEEKLFF,TGTGCCAGCAGCTTAGAGCCAGAAGAAAAACTGTTTTTT
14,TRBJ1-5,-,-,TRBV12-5,CASGLPGWGQPQHF,TGTGCTAGTGGTCTCCCAGGGTGGGGTCAGCCCCAGCATTTT
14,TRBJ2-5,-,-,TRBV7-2,CASSPLGAGETQYF,TGTGCCAGCAGCCCTTTAGGGGCGGGGGAGACCCAGTACTTC
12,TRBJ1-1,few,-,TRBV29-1,CSVEESGTEAFF,TGCAGCGTTGAAGAGTCAGGTACTGAAGCTTTCTTT
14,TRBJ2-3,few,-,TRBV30,CAWSPGFSTDTQYF,TGTGCCTGGAGTCCGGGGTTCAGCACAGATACGCAGTATTTT
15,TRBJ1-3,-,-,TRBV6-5,CASSPRADSGNTIYF,TGTGCCAGCAGCCCGAGGGCAGACTCTGGAAACACCATATATTTT
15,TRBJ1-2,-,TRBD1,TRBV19,CASSTEPGQNYGYTF,TGTGCCAGTAGTACGGAGCCGGGACAGAACTATGGCTACACCTTC
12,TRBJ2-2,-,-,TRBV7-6,CASTGITGELFF,TGTGCCTCAACAGGGATCACCGGGGAGCTGTTTTTT
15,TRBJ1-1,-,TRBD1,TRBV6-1,CASSLQGQMNTEAFF,TGTGCCAGCAGCCTACAGGGACAGATGAACACTGAAGCTTTCTTT
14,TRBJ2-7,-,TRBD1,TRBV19,CASSTGQGPYEQYF,TGTGCCAGTAGTACCGGACAGGGGCCATACGAGCAGTACTTC
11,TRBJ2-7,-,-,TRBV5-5,CASSHIYEQYF,TGTGCCAGCAGCCACATCTACGAGCAGTACTTC
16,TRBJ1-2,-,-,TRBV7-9,CASSDPRAGRSYGYTF,TGTGCCAGCAGCGATCCCCGAGCAGGGAGGAGCTATGGCTACACCTTC
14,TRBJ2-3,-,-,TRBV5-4,CASSRTGSLDTQYF,TGTGCCAGCAGCCGAACAGGGAGTTTAGATACGCAGTATTTT
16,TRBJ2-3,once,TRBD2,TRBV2,CASSENAGGSTDTQYF,TGCGCCAGCAGTGAAAATGCGGGGGGGAGCACAGATACGCAGTATTTT
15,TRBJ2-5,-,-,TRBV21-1,CASSKVSLSQETQYF,TGTGCCAGCAGCAAAGTTTCCCTCTCCCAAGAGACCCAGTACTTC
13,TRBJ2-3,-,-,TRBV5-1,CASSPGVTDTQYF,TGCGCCAGCAGCCCAGGGGTCACAGATACGCAGTATTTT
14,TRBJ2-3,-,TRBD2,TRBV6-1,CASSESGTRSTQYF,TGTGCCAGCAGTGAATCCGGGACTAGGAGTACGCAGTATTTT
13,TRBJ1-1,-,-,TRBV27,CASSMLQGSEAFF,TGTGCCAGCAGTATGTTGCAGGGGTCTGAAGCTTTCTTT
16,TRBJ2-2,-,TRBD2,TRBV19,CASTRTSGGSHGELFF,TGTGCCAGTACCAGGACTAGCGGGGGAAGTCACGGGGAGCTGTTTTTT